The clone carrying this TCR beta chain was seen only a few times. Its specificity is not known. This sample stems from a study of glioma-infiltrating T cells. Overall study findings and caveats: Only very few CDR3 sequences appeared in both tissue and blood. Above-expected tissue-blood divergence occurred in all gliomas, most in low-grade ones.

The CDR3 has 15 amino acids. In germline, CDR1 is SQVTM, CDR2 ANQGSEA. V shed 3 bases, J shed 7 bases, and the junction held 11 bases outside the gene matches. Amplification of TCR alpha and beta CDR3 regions from RNA used iRepertoire nested multiplex PCR. Tissue mRNA or PBMC total RNA, roughly 100-400 ng, went into one-step reverse transcription and amplification. Each CDR3 protein is one row after TCRdb ran MiXCR on the multiplex PCR reads. The sample lists around 130,000 distinct CDR3 sequences, around 25% occurring once. This rearrangement joins TRBV29-1 to TRBJ2-1, with 8 bases matching TRBD2. Sequencing used glioma tissue, nonneoplastic brain tissue, or PBMCs (not recorded which). This sequence originates from a human donor with low-grade glioma or glioblastoma, undergoing nonglioma brain surgery, or in good health (not recorded which). Written as DNA, the CDR3 is TGCAGCGTTGACGGGGGAGGACTAGCTGGTAATGAGCAGTTCTTC. The encoded protein is CSVDGGGLAGNEQFF.